This T cell receptor beta chain was obtained from a study of T-cell reconstitution after alpha-beta-depleted transplantation in children listed by TCRdb under 2016. Regarding the complete study: Using TCR repertoire profiling, the study quantitatively followed how T-cell immune reconstitution unfolded in children after TCRalphabeta/CD19-depleted allogeneic hematopoietic cell transplantation.

Between the V and J ends, shortened by 8 bases and 0 bases respectively, the junction contains 15 bases. The CDR3 covers 15 residues, taking in both the cysteine and the phenylalanine. CDR3 DNA only is kept here, 45 bases in frame from base 1. CDR1 and CDR2, per the germline V gene, are MDHEN and SYDVKM. The library was generated by PCR. Sequencer: Illumina HiSeq 2500. To normalize quantification of the TCRbeta repertoire, the TCR libraries were built with molecular barcoding that relied on unique molecular identifiers. The raw public data were reprocessed by TCRdb itself: fastp quality trimming at Q25, MiXCR clonotype calling, in-frame beta chains only. CDR3 protein sequences are deduplicated, and each keeps its most common genes and DNA. For this sample there are a few hundred thousand distinct CDR3 sequences; 13% appear just once. The top ten clones comprise 4.3% of the sample. This clonotype is classified as medium-sized (0.01 to 0.1%). Its antigen remains unidentified. Qualities for individual bases were not recorded, and no much larger clone is one base off.

This receptor was taken from a human donor who donated a stem cell graft to a child with Fanconi anemia. The sample in question was PBMCs, obtained from the stem cell graft. The chain was built from TRBV28 and TRBJ2-3; a tentative D call is TRBD2 (6 bases match). The DNA sequence follows: TGTGCCAGCGGGCCGGGGGTAACGAGCACAGATACGCAGTATTTT. Translated, this is CASGPGVTSTDTQYF.